This TCR beta chain was retrieved from a study of T-cell memory formation after mild COVID-19 (dated by TCRdb to 2020 to 2022). Concerning the study at large: Most TCR sequence clusters were specific to one of the two donors. In a couple of donors, T-cell clones that expanded and contracted after mild COVID-19 were tracked by sequencing TCRalpha and TCRbeta repertoires over time. Two young, previously healthy adult volunteers, one female and one male, were included in the cohort. Study-wide findings and limitations: Contracting CD4+ clones were located mainly in the CM and EM memory subsets, whereas CD8+ clones were found to be enriched in EMRA. Only a couple of mild cases were covered by the study, and larger cohorts that include severe cases with pre-infection samples were considered necessary. Some responding clones were detected in pre-infection memory, suggesting pre-existing cross-reactive memory T cells joined the SARS-CoV-2 response. Clones contracting from day 15 to 85 had balanced CD4/CD8 phenotypes, while a second wave expanding from day 15 to 37 was biased towards CD4+. SARS-CoV-2 specificity of the second-wave clones peaking on day 37 was not confirmed.

Sequenced using an Illumina NovaSeq 6000. Using 5'RACE with constant-segment primers, TCRalpha and TCRbeta cDNA libraries were constructed, with sample barcodes and unique molecular identifiers added in the process. Trizol reagent was used to extract RNA from every sample. The libraries were amplified in two PCR steps, and the second step added a second sample barcode and Illumina TruSeq adapters. Sequencing of the libraries was done on an Illumina NovaSeq, producing 2 x 150 bp paired-end reads. The paper's data handling went like this. The reads were demultiplexed and collapsed into UMI-guided consensus sequences using migec v1.2.7. Using mixcr v2.1.11, UMI consensuses were aligned to TRA and TRB V and J templates and then assembled into clonotypes. Clonotypes were classified as expanded or contracted when called significant by both edgeR and NoisET, with noise models trained on biological replicates. edgeR calls used a false discovery rate-adjusted p below 0.01 and a log2 fold-change threshold of 1. As an exploratory analysis of dynamics, max-normalized trajectories of the 1000 most abundant clonotypes were examined with PCA combined with hierarchical clustering. The CD4 or CD8 phenotype of responding clones was assigned using the separately sequenced CD4+ and CD8+ repertoires. TCRdb itself trimmed the public reads at Q25 with fastp, ran MiXCR and retained productive beta chains. Rows with one shared CDR3 protein collapse into an entry with the most common genes and DNA. In this record, the V and J calls reflect TCRdb's handling and not the investigators' own analysis. This sample holds approximately 210,000 distinct CDR3 sequences; under 30% were observed only once. The top ten clonotypes cover approximately 10% of the sample.

From the cysteine through the phenylalanine, the CDR3 covers 15 amino acids. Just CDR3 DNA is preserved here, 45 bases in frame from base 1. V is trimmed back by 4 bases and J by 8 bases, and the junction contains 10 bases that no gene match accounts for. In the germline V gene, CDR1 corresponds to KGHDR and CDR2 to SFDVKD. About this clonotype: Its cognate antigen has yet to be identified. No base-level quality is on record; no much larger clone is a single base apart.

Ficoll-Paque density gradient centrifugation was the method used to isolate PBMCs. This TCR came from an adult woman who had mild COVID-19 (a few samples of this study predate the infection). The sample titles of this study are shuffled in the database, so cell type and time point are left out; the donor was told from shared clones. The material sequenced was PBMCs or a T cell subset sorted from them (not recorded which). The sequence links TRBV24-1 to TRBJ2-3, and TRBD2 aligns with 8 junction nucleotides. The CDR3 amino acid sequence is: CATSDPGTSTGTQYF. The sequenced DNA: TGTGCCACCAGTGACCCGGGGACTAGTACGGGTACGCAGTATTTT.